The source of this TCR beta chain is a study of blood T cell repertoires in COVID-19. The protocol was immunoSEQ multiplex PCR, while the TCRdb copy is restricted to in-frame clones and leaves out a portion. The sample yields 290,000 or so clones, 90% to 95% seen once. This CDR3 region has 13 residues. Germline CDR1 and CDR2: SGHKS and YYEKEE (reference sequence). V was shortened by 4 bases and J by 11 bases, with 16 bases between the two germline ends. Sequencing was carried out using peripheral blood. This TCR came from a woman under 40 with COVID-19, enrolled during active disease. The chain joins TRBV5-5 to TRBJ1-5; D possibly corresponds to TRBD1 (6 bases). The CDR3 nucleotides are TGTGCCAGCAGCCAGCAGGGGCTAGGAGCCCAGCATTTT. Translation: CASSQQGLGAQHF.